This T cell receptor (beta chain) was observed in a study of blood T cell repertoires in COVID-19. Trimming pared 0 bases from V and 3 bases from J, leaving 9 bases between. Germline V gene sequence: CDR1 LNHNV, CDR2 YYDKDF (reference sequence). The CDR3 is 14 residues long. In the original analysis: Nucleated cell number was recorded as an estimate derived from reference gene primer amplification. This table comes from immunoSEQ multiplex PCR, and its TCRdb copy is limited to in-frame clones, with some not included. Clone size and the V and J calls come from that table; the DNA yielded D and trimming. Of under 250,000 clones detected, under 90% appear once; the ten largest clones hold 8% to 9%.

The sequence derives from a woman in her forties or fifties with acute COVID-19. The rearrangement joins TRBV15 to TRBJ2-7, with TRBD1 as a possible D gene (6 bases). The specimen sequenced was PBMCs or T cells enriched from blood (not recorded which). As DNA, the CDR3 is TGTGCCACCAGCAGAGACCCGGGACACTACGAGCAGTACTTC. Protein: CATSRDPGHYEQYF.